The rows below give T cell receptor beta chains drawn from one sample of a study of graft-versus-host responses after intestinal transplantation. Profiling relied on immunoSEQ multiplex PCR, and the TCRdb table lists in-frame clones only, not all of them. Here the sample spans over 15,000 clones, about 30% being singletons. The material was alloreactive CD4+ T cells from a mixed lymphocyte reaction culture, obtained before intestinal transplant. The source of these receptors is a human patient who received an intestinal transplant. CDR3s include the opening cysteine and the closing phenylalanine or tryptophan. The D gene is left open where the match is weak. Part of the rows lack a size; the others show once, few, many or a class for expanded clones.

V,D,size,J,DNA,CDR3
TRBV6-1,-,-,TRBJ1-2,TGTGCCAGCAGATTACAGGTGGCAGAGGGCTACACCTTC,CASRLQVAEGYTF
TRBV5-1,-,-,TRBJ2-7,TGCGCCAGCAGAGGCTCCTTCGAGCAGTACTTC,CASRGSFEQYF
TRBV21-1,-,-,TRBJ1-5,TGTGCCAGTAGTCCGGATCGGCGAGGGCCCCAGCATTTT,CASSPDRRGPQHF
TRBV4-2,-,few,TRBJ1-1,TGTGCCAGCAGCCAGCGGGGGAACACTGAAGCTTTCTTT,CASSQRGNTEAFF
TRBV5-4,-,-,TRBJ2-3,TGTGCCAGCATGACGGAGGTGTGGACAGATACGCAGTATTTT,CASMTEVWTDTQYF
TRBV4-1,-,few,TRBJ1-2,TGCGCCAGCAGCCAAGAGAAGGGGTCTGGCTATGGCTACACCTTC,CASSQEKGSGYGYTF
TRBV11-1,TRBD1,few,TRBJ2-5,TGTGCCAGCAGCTTATTGAGGACAGGCTCGGAGACCCAGTACTTC,CASSLLRTGSETQYF
TRBV5-1,TRBD1,-,TRBJ2-7,TGCGCCAGCAGCTTGGGGGGACAGGGAACCTACGAGCAGTACTTC,CASSLGGQGTYEQYF
TRBV7-2,TRBD1,-,TRBJ1-5,TGTGCCAGCAACCAGGGACAGGGGGGGAATCAGCCCCAGCATTTT,CASNQGQGGNQPQHF
TRBV12-5,-,few,TRBJ2-7,TGTGCTAGTGGCCAGAGCAATGGAGCCCACGAGCAGTACTTC,CASGQSNGAHEQYF
TRBV6-1,-,few,TRBJ2-3,TGTGCCAGCTGCCGGGAGTGGAGCACAGATACGCAGTATTTT,CASCREWSTDTQYF
TRBV6-1,-,-,TRBJ1-1,TGTGCCAGCAGTCAGAGGGCCGCGACCACTGAAGCTTTCTTT,CASSQRAATTEAFF
TRBV15,-,-,TRBJ2-1,TGTGCCACCAGCAGAGACCTCGGGAATTACAATGAGCAGTTCTTC,CATSRDLGNYNEQFF
TRBV4-3,TRBD2,-,TRBJ2-5,TGCGCCAGCAGCCAATTGACTAGCGGGGGGGCCGGTTCTAGGGGGACCCAGTACTTC,CASSQLTSGGAGSRGTQYF
TRBV7-9,-,-,TRBJ1-5,TGTGCCAGCAGCTTGGACAATCAGCCCCAGCATTTT,CASSLDNQPQHF
TRBV7-9,-,once,TRBJ2-7,TGTGCCAGCAGCTTAGCGGGGTCGCCCCCGGTCTACGAGCAGTACTTC,CASSLAGSPPVYEQYF
TRBV6-1,TRBD2,-,TRBJ2-1,TGTGCCAGCAATAGCGGGAGATATGGCGAGCAGTTCTTC,CASNSGRYGEQFF
TRBV5-1,-,-,TRBJ2-2,TGCGCCAGCAGCTTGGGCCAGAACACCGGGGAGCTGTTTTTT,CASSLGQNTGELFF
TRBV7-6,-,-,TRBJ2-1,TGTGCCACTTCGGGACTCCCAGACAATGAGCAGTTCTTC,CATSGLPDNEQFF
TRBV28,TRBD1,few,TRBJ2-4,TGTGCCAGCAGCCGGCGGGACAGGGGGGGCATTCAGTACTTC,CASSRRDRGGIQYF
TRBV6-1,-,few,TRBJ1-6,TGTGCCAGCAGACGAGGGGAAGAGTCACCCCTCCACTTT,CASRRGEESPLHF
TRBV4-3,-,few,TRBJ1-5,TGCGCCAGCAGCCAAGTCGGGTTTAGCAATCAGCCCCAGCATTTT,CASSQVGFSNQPQHF
TRBV19,TRBD1,-,TRBJ2-6,TGTGCCAGTAGTATAGGCAGGGACAGGTGGTCGGGGGCCAACGTCCTGACTTTC,CASSIGRDRWSGANVLTF
TRBV5-4,TRBD2,-,TRBJ2-3,TGTGCCAGCACCACAACGGGGGGGCCTTCAGATACGCAGTATTTT,CASTTTGGPSDTQYF
TRBV30,-,-,TRBJ2-1,TGTGCCTGGAGTGTCCAACCATATGAGCAGTTCTTC,CAWSVQPYEQFF
TRBV7-7,TRBD2,medium-sized,TRBJ2-1,TGTGCCAGCAGCGCTAGCGCGGGACTAGCTGTATACAATGAGCAGTTCTTC,CASSASAGLAVYNEQFF